Listed below are T cell receptor beta chains from one sample, sequenced in a study of blood T cell repertoires in COVID-19. Measured with immunoSEQ multiplex PCR; TCRdb has only the in-frame clones, and not every one. The sample yields about 200,000 clones, about 86% seen once. The specimen sequenced was peripheral blood. Every receptor here comes from a man between 18 and 29 years old with active or convalescent COVID-19. CDR3s include the opening cysteine and the closing phenylalanine or tryptophan. Each record gives: clone size, V gene, J gene, D gene, CDR3 protein, CDR3 DNA. A D gene is named only where the DNA matches it firmly. Not every row has a clone size; where given, it reads once, few, many or a size class.

.	TRBV3-1/TRBV3-2	TRBJ2-7	.	CASSPVRGAVVQYF	TGTGCCAGCAGCCCAGTCAGGGGGGCGGTAGTGCAGTACTTC
.	TRBV30	TRBJ2-5	.	CAWAVGGSQETQYF	TGTGCCTGGGCGGTGGGGGGTTCCCAAGAGACCCAGTACTTC
.	TRBV29-1	TRBJ2-1	.	CSGSGRAYNEQFF	TGCAGCGGGAGCGGGCGAGCATACAATGAGCAGTTCTTC
.	TRBV10-2	TRBJ2-7	.	CASSERVQGGEQYF	TGCGCCAGCAGTGAGAGAGTCCAGGGGGGAGAGCAGTACTTC
.	TRBV28	TRBJ1-5	.	CASSLGGGGQPQHF	TGTGCCAGCAGTTTAGGGGGAGGGGGTCAGCCCCAGCATTTT
.	TRBV10-3	TRBJ2-7	TRBD1	CAISVRGQDEQYF	TGTGCCATCAGTGTCAGGGGGCAGGACGAGCAGTACTTC
.	TRBV11-2	TRBJ1-1	.	CASSLEPGNTEAFF	TGTGCCAGCAGCTTAGAGCCGGGGAACACTGAAGCTTTCTTT
.	TRBV29-1	TRBJ1-1	.	CSGLTAMNTEAFF	TGCAGCGGCCTGACAGCTATGAACACTGAAGCTTTCTTT
once	TRBV20-1	TRBJ1-2	.	CSAYSFYGYTF	TGCAGTGCCTACAGCTTCTATGGCTACACCTTC
.	TRBV6-5	TRBJ2-7	TRBD2	CASSTGTSGVYEQYF	TGTGCCAGCAGTACCGGGACTAGCGGAGTTTACGAGCAGTACTTC
once	TRBV11-2	TRBJ2-3	TRBD1	CASSLGTGGTDTQYF	TGTGCCAGCAGCTTAGGGACAGGGGGCACAGATACGCAGTATTTT
.	TRBV4-3	TRBJ2-6	.	CASSEGPGSGANVLTF	TGCGCCAGCAGCGAAGGACCGGGCTCTGGGGCCAACGTCCTGACTTTC
.	TRBV27	TRBJ2-7	TRBD2	CASSIREAYEQYF	TGTGCCAGCAGTATCCGGGAGGCCTACGAGCAGTACTTC
many	TRBV3-1/TRBV3-2	TRBJ2-7	TRBD2	CASSQDWTSGIYEQYF	TGTGCCAGCAGCCAAGACTGGACTAGCGGGATCTACGAGCAGTACTTC
.	TRBV19	TRBJ2-3	TRBD2	CATGTSGSRTDTQYF	TGTGCCACCGGGACTAGCGGGAGTCGGACAGATACGCAGTATTTT
once	TRBV24-1	TRBJ2-5	.	CATSPGVGDAQYF	TGTGCCACCAGCCCAGGGGTCGGTGATGCCCAGTACTTC
.	TRBV30	TRBJ2-3	TRBD1	CAWSVDRGRDTQYF	TGTGCCTGGAGTGTTGACAGGGGGCGAGATACGCAGTATTTT
.	TRBV29-1	TRBJ2-2	TRBD1	CSAGQGANTGELFF	TGCAGCGCTGGACAGGGGGCGAACACCGGGGAGCTGTTTTTT
.	TRBV11-2	TRBJ1-2	.	CASSLEGLNYGYTF	TGTGCCAGCAGCTTAGAGGGGCTTAACTATGGCTACACCTTC
.	TRBV6-5	TRBJ2-7	.	CASSSTGGGTYEQYF	TGTGCCAGCAGTTCCACCGGTGGCGGCACCTACGAGCAGTACTTC
.	TRBV10-1	TRBJ2-3	.	CASSGGLDTQYF	TGCGCCAGCAGTGGAGGTTTGGATACGCAGTATTTT
.	TRBV3-1/TRBV3-2	TRBJ2-1	.	CASSQLGPRDNEQFF	TGTGCCAGCAGCCAATTAGGTCCCAGGGACAATGAGCAGTTCTTC
.	TRBV4-2	TRBJ2-6	TRBD2	CASSQDGTSGANVLTF	TGTGCCAGCAGCCAAGATGGGACTAGTGGGGCCAACGTCCTGACTTTC
.	TRBV19	TRBJ2-1	TRBD2	CASELAGAYNEQFF	TGTGCCAGTGAATTAGCGGGGGCGTACAATGAGCAGTTCTTC
once	TRBV28	TRBJ2-3	.	CASSLGQPSTDTQYF	TGTGCCAGCAGTTTAGGGCAACCTAGCACAGATACGCAGTATTTT
.	TRBV7-6	TRBJ2-4	TRBD2	CASSPLAGAKNIQYF	TGTGCCAGCAGCCCACTAGCGGGAGCCAAAAACATTCAGTACTTC
.	TRBV7-8	TRBJ2-7	TRBD1	CASSPASGTGLLSYEQYF	TGTGCCAGCAGCCCCGCTTCCGGGACAGGGTTACTCTCCTACGAGCAGTACTTC
.	TRBV12-2	TRBJ2-6	.	CASRFPLADTAGANVLTF	TGTGCAAGTCGCTTCCCGCTAGCGGACACTGCTGGGGCCAACGTCCTGACTTTC
.	TRBV25-1	TRBJ1-4	TRBD1	CASSATGAGNEKLFF	TGTGCCAGCAGTGCGACAGGGGCGGGTAATGAAAAACTGTTTTTT
.	TRBV5-1	TRBJ2-1	TRBD2	CASSYRGTSGTGYNEQFF	TGCGCCAGCAGCTACCGGGGGACTAGCGGGACGGGCTACAATGAGCAGTTCTTC
.	TRBV29-1	TRBJ1-5	.	CSVETGRDQPQHF	TGCAGCGTTGAAACCGGGAGGGATCAGCCCCAGCATTTT
.	TRBV6-5	TRBJ1-1	.	CASSYLLGGADTEAFF	TGTGCCAGCAGTTACCTCCTGGGGGGGGCGGACACTGAAGCTTTCTTT
.	TRBV30	TRBJ2-5	.	CAWSVRRGQETQYF	TGTGCCTGGAGTGTACGTCGGGGCCAAGAGACCCAGTACTTC
.	TRBV7-2	TRBJ1-5	.	CASSLNLGSNQPQHF	TGTGCCAGCAGCTTAAATTTGGGCAGCAATCAGCCCCAGCATTTT
once	TRBV11-2	TRBJ2-7	.	CASSPGSILSYEQYF	TGTGCCAGCAGCCCCGGGAGCATCCTCTCCTACGAGCAGTACTTC
.	TRBV11-1	TRBJ1-4	TRBD1	CASSLDRQGPNEKLFF	TGTGCCAGCAGCTTAGATCGACAGGGACCGAATGAAAAACTGTTTTTT
.	TRBV6-1	TRBJ1-4	.	CASSERQAMEKLFF	TGTGCCAGCAGTGAACGACAGGCCATGGAAAAACTGTTTTTT
.	TRBV4-2	TRBJ2-6	.	CASSQAPLGSGANVLTF	TGTGCCAGCAGCCAAGCTCCTCTAGGTTCTGGGGCCAACGTCCTGACTTTC
.	TRBV20-1	TRBJ1-2	TRBD1	CSASMGQGDYGYTF	TGCAGTGCTAGTATGGGACAGGGGGACTATGGCTACACCTTC